This T cell receptor beta chain was sequenced during a study of regulatory T cells in long-lasting Graves disease. The time point: newly diagnosed GD, antithyroid drugs for less than 3 months. RNA extracted from PBMCs served as the sequencing template. The EDTA tubes were filled with about 10 milliliters of drawn peripheral blood. The CDR3 has 17 amino acids. Germline V gene lookup returns CDR1 SGHRS and CDR2 YFSETQ. J lost 5 bases, V lost 0 bases, and 11 bases had no gene match. Library construction for TCR beta used iRepertoire HTBI primers and Arm-PCR of CDR3 regions. TCRdb recomputed calls from the multiplex PCR reads with MiXCR, one row per CDR3 protein. The profile covers about 540,000 distinct CDR3 sequences, with approximately 13% appearing a single time and about 9.1% taken by the ten largest. These records were also assigned to another study, of T cells in Graves' hyperthyroidism and ophthalmopathy.

This specimen was peripheral blood mononuclear cells (PBMCs), taken at new diagnosis, from a patient treated with antithyroid drugs. The sequence came from a man aged 30 to 45 with Graves disease. V gene TRBV5-1 combines with J gene TRBJ2-5; TRBD2 matches at 9 bases. In DNA form, the CDR3 reads TGCGCCAGCAGCTTGGTAGGGCGGGAGGGCCCGAGGGAGACCCAGTACTTC. Protein sequence: CASSLVGREGPRETQYF.